This TCR beta chain was identified during a study of blood T cells in healthy people across ages. Germline CDR1 and CDR2: MNHEY and SVGAGI. The CDR3 spans 19 residues. General study points: A greater number of naive CD4+ cells and higher diversity distinguished long-lived donors from aged donors.

Note on this clonotype: Its antigen is as yet unknown. A junction boundary mismatches the germline segment, possibly from a read error.

Through a sample-barcoded 5' primer and a J-beta primer mix, a second PCR was run for roughly 7 to 11 cycles. A 12-random-nucleotide template-switch adaptor tagged each cDNA molecule. At least 2.5 million CDR3-containing paired-end reads were obtained per sample. A single record per CDR3 protein comes from TCRdb applying MiXCR to the 5' RACE reads. The sample consists of 1.5 million to 2 million distinct CDR3 sequences, approximately 50% of them appearing once. The sequenced sample consisted of blood. The V and J genes are TRBV6-5 and TRBJ2-6; TRBD1 agrees at 7 bases. The clonotype comes from a woman aged 40 to 50 in good health. The CDR3: CASSYVLRGPVSGANVLSF. CDR3 DNA sequence: TGTGCCAGCAGTTACGTATTAAGGGGGCCGGTCTCTGGGGCCAACGTCCTGAGTTTC.